Listed below are T cell receptor beta chains from one sample, sequenced in a study of PD-1 blockade in mismatch repair-deficient tumors. Only in-frame clones appear in the TCRdb table, and some are missing; sequencing was by immunoSEQ multiplex PCR. The sample consists of approximately 100,000 clones, approximately 80% of them appearing once. This specimen consisted of peripheral blood, obtained about 33 weeks after starting pembrolizumab. These receptors were collected from an adult with mismatch repair-deficient cancer. Each CDR3 is given with its conserved first and last residue. The order of the fields is J gene, D gene, clone size, V gene, CDR3 DNA, CDR3 protein. The D gene is left open where the match is weak. Size is omitted from some rows. Given values are once, few, many or a class for expanded clones.

j_gene: TRBJ2-7; d_gene: NA; abundance: once; v_gene: TRBV7-9; CDR3nt: TGTGCCAGCAGCTTTGGTCAGCTGTCCTACGAGCAGTACTTC; CDR3aa: CASSFGQLSYEQYF
j_gene: TRBJ2-1; d_gene: NA; abundance: NA; v_gene: TRBV6-1; CDR3nt: TGTGCCAGCACGAGGACAATCTATGAGCAGTTCTTC; CDR3aa: CASTRTIYEQFF
j_gene: TRBJ2-3; d_gene: TRBD2; abundance: NA; v_gene: TRBV11-3; CDR3nt: TGTGCCAGCAGCTACTCGGGGGGGTTCACAGATACGCAGTATTTT; CDR3aa: CASSYSGGFTDTQYF
j_gene: TRBJ2-1; d_gene: NA; abundance: few; v_gene: TRBV4-2; CDR3nt: TGTGCCAGCAGCCCGGTCGGGTCACAATGGGAGCAGTTCTTC; CDR3aa: CASSPVGSQWEQFF
j_gene: TRBJ1-4; d_gene: NA; abundance: NA; v_gene: TRBV28; CDR3nt: TGTGCCAGCAGTTTTTCGGGTAATGAAAAACTGTTTTTT; CDR3aa: CASSFSGNEKLFF
j_gene: TRBJ2-1; d_gene: TRBD2; abundance: NA; v_gene: TRBV4-2; CDR3nt: TGTGCCAGCAGCCAAGAGACTAGCGGGTACAATGAGCAGTTCTTC; CDR3aa: CASSQETSGYNEQFF
j_gene: TRBJ2-2; d_gene: NA; abundance: NA; v_gene: TRBV19; CDR3nt: TGTGCCAGTAGTCAGCTCTCGGGGAACACCGGGGAGCTGTTTTTT; CDR3aa: CASSQLSGNTGELFF
j_gene: TRBJ1-2; d_gene: TRBD1; abundance: NA; v_gene: TRBV5-1; CDR3nt: TGCGCCAGCAGCTTCGGACAGGGGTTCTCTGGCTACACCTTC; CDR3aa: CASSFGQGFSGYTF
j_gene: TRBJ1-5; d_gene: NA; abundance: NA; v_gene: TRBV19; CDR3nt: TGTGCCAGTAGTACCATCCTGAGGCAGCCCCAGCATTTT; CDR3aa: CASSTILRQPQHF
j_gene: TRBJ2-3; d_gene: NA; abundance: NA; v_gene: TRBV13; CDR3nt: TGTGCCAGCAGCATAAACAGGTCGCCGGCAGATACGCAGTATTTT; CDR3aa: CASSINRSPADTQYF
j_gene: TRBJ2-1; d_gene: NA; abundance: NA; v_gene: TRBV9; CDR3nt: TGTGCCAGCAGCGTACGTAGCGCGAGCTCCTACAATGAGCAGTTCTTC; CDR3aa: CASSVRSASSYNEQFF
j_gene: TRBJ2-7; d_gene: NA; abundance: NA; v_gene: TRBV5-1; CDR3nt: TGCGCCAGCAGCTTGGCGGGGGTCGAGACCTACGAGCAGTACTTC; CDR3aa: CASSLAGVETYEQYF
j_gene: TRBJ2-3; d_gene: NA; abundance: NA; v_gene: TRBV6-5; CDR3nt: TGTGCCAGCAGTTACACCGGGACCGCCACAGATACGCAGTATTTT; CDR3aa: CASSYTGTATDTQYF
j_gene: TRBJ2-6; d_gene: NA; abundance: NA; v_gene: TRBV23-1; CDR3nt: TGCGCCAGCAGTCAATCGGTTGTCTCCCCGAGGTCTGGGGCCAACGTCCTGACTTTC; CDR3aa: CASSQSVVSPRSGANVLTF
j_gene: TRBJ1-4; d_gene: NA; abundance: many; v_gene: TRBV5-1; CDR3nt: TGCGCCAGCAGCTTGGACGGGGGCATGAGCGAAAAACTGTTTTTT; CDR3aa: CASSLDGGMSEKLFF
j_gene: TRBJ2-2; d_gene: NA; abundance: once; v_gene: TRBV4-1; CDR3nt: TGCGCCAGCAGCCAGGTTGACGGGAACACCGGGGAGCTGTTTTTT; CDR3aa: CASSQVDGNTGELFF
j_gene: TRBJ2-1; d_gene: NA; abundance: NA; v_gene: TRBV30; CDR3nt: TGTGCCTGGAGTGCTAGCGCCTACCTCTCTGAGCAGTTCTTC; CDR3aa: CAWSASAYLSEQFF
j_gene: TRBJ2-7; d_gene: NA; abundance: NA; v_gene: TRBV19; CDR3nt: TGTGCCAGTAGTATAGGAGGGACCGCCTACGAGCAGTACTTC; CDR3aa: CASSIGGTAYEQYF
j_gene: TRBJ2-3; d_gene: TRBD2; abundance: NA; v_gene: TRBV5-4; CDR3nt: TGCGCCAGCAGCCAAGGTGGCTTAGCGGGAGCTAGCACAGATACGCAGTATTTT; CDR3aa: CASSQGGLAGASTDTQYF
j_gene: TRBJ2-3; d_gene: TRBD2; abundance: NA; v_gene: TRBV7-2; CDR3nt: TGTGCCAGCAGCTCGACTAGCTTGTACGATACGCAGTATTTT; CDR3aa: CASSSTSLYDTQYF
j_gene: TRBJ2-4; d_gene: TRBD1; abundance: NA; v_gene: TRBV19; CDR3nt: TGTGCCAGTAGTCCAAACAGGGGGGAAGCCAAAAACATTCAGTACTTC; CDR3aa: CASSPNRGEAKNIQYF
j_gene: TRBJ1-1; d_gene: NA; abundance: NA; v_gene: TRBV28; CDR3nt: TGTGCCAGCAGTTCCTCTTTGACTGAAGCTTTCTTT; CDR3aa: CASSSSLTEAFF
j_gene: TRBJ2-7; d_gene: TRBD1; abundance: NA; v_gene: TRBV10-3; CDR3nt: TGTGCCATCAGGGGGGACAGGGGGCTTAAGGAGCAGTACTTC; CDR3aa: CAIRGDRGLKEQYF
j_gene: TRBJ2-3; d_gene: TRBD1; abundance: NA; v_gene: TRBV6-1; CDR3nt: TGTGCCAGCAGTGCCGGACAGGGCAGAGATACGCAGTATTTT; CDR3aa: CASSAGQGRDTQYF
j_gene: TRBJ2-7; d_gene: TRBD2; abundance: few; v_gene: TRBV7-7; CDR3nt: TGTGCTAGCAGCCCTACTAGCGGGAGCAGGGAGCAGTACTTC; CDR3aa: CASSPTSGSREQYF
j_gene: TRBJ1-1; d_gene: NA; abundance: NA; v_gene: TRBV12-5; CDR3nt: TGTGCTAGTGGTTTGGTACTCGGGTACCACACTGAAGCTTTCTTT; CDR3aa: CASGLVLGYHTEAFF
j_gene: TRBJ2-1; d_gene: NA; abundance: NA; v_gene: TRBV11-2; CDR3nt: TGTGCCAGCAGCACCGCGGGCCGGCAGTACAATGAGCAGTTCTTC; CDR3aa: CASSTAGRQYNEQFF
j_gene: TRBJ2-7; d_gene: NA; abundance: NA; v_gene: TRBV7-9; CDR3nt: TGTGCCAGCAGCTTAGAGGTCGGAGAGCAGTACTTC; CDR3aa: CASSLEVGEQYF
j_gene: TRBJ1-1; d_gene: NA; abundance: NA; v_gene: TRBV5-4; CDR3nt: TGTGCCAGCAGCTTTCCTCCGGACACTGAAGCTTTCTTT; CDR3aa: CASSFPPDTEAFF
j_gene: TRBJ1-3; d_gene: NA; abundance: NA; v_gene: TRBV10-3; CDR3nt: TGTGCCATCAGTGTGACGGTGGGAGCCTCTGGAAACACCATATATTTT; CDR3aa: CAISVTVGASGNTIYF
j_gene: TRBJ2-7; d_gene: TRBD1; abundance: NA; v_gene: TRBV11-3; CDR3nt: TGTGCCAGCAGCCCGCCGGGACAGGGGTCCTACGAGCAGTACTTC; CDR3aa: CASSPPGQGSYEQYF
j_gene: TRBJ2-1; d_gene: TRBD1; abundance: NA; v_gene: TRBV19; CDR3nt: TGTGCCAGTAGTATACAGGGGGTCAGCGCCTACAATGAGCAGTTCTTC; CDR3aa: CASSIQGVSAYNEQFF
j_gene: TRBJ1-1; d_gene: NA; abundance: NA; v_gene: TRBV19; CDR3nt: TGTGCCAGTAGTCCCCACAGGCTGAACACTGAAGCTTTCTTT; CDR3aa: CASSPHRLNTEAFF
j_gene: TRBJ2-3; d_gene: NA; abundance: NA; v_gene: TRBV5-4; CDR3nt: TGTGCCAGCAGCTTGGGGGGAACAGATACGCAGTATTTT; CDR3aa: CASSLGGTDTQYF
j_gene: TRBJ2-2; d_gene: NA; abundance: NA; v_gene: TRBV2; CDR3nt: TGTGCCAGCAGTGGTAGCCCGAGGGACCCGAACACCGGGGAGCTGTTTTTT; CDR3aa: CASSGSPRDPNTGELFF
j_gene: TRBJ2-7; d_gene: TRBD1; abundance: NA; v_gene: TRBV18; CDR3nt: TGTGCCAGCTCGAATGACAGGGGGGGCGAGCAGTACTTC; CDR3aa: CASSNDRGGEQYF
j_gene: TRBJ1-1; d_gene: NA; abundance: NA; v_gene: TRBV29-1; CDR3nt: TGCAGAGTTGGCCTATCCAGGGACACTGAAGCTTTCTTT; CDR3aa: CRVGLSRDTEAFF
j_gene: TRBJ1-1; d_gene: TRBD1; abundance: once; v_gene: TRBV6-5; CDR3nt: TGTGCCAGCAGTTGGACAGGGGACACTGAAGCTTTCTTT; CDR3aa: CASSWTGDTEAFF
j_gene: TRBJ2-6; d_gene: NA; abundance: NA; v_gene: TRBV5-6; CDR3nt: TGTGCCAGCAGCGTTGGGATTAAGGGGGCCAACGTCCTGACTTTC; CDR3aa: CASSVGIKGANVLTF
j_gene: TRBJ1-2; d_gene: TRBD1; abundance: NA; v_gene: TRBV15; CDR3nt: TGTGCCACCAGCAGAGGTGGGACAGGCCTTTCCTATGGCTACACCTTC; CDR3aa: CATSRGGTGLSYGYTF
j_gene: TRBJ2-3; d_gene: NA; abundance: NA; v_gene: TRBV19; CDR3nt: TGTGCCAGTAGTATCAAAACAGAACAGACTAGCACAGATACGCAGTATTTT; CDR3aa: CASSIKTEQTSTDTQYF
j_gene: TRBJ1-3; d_gene: TRBD1; abundance: NA; v_gene: TRBV10-3; CDR3nt: TGTGCCATCACCCCAGACAGGGACTCTGGAAACACCATATATTTT; CDR3aa: CAITPDRDSGNTIYF
j_gene: TRBJ1-1; d_gene: TRBD1; abundance: NA; v_gene: TRBV6-5; CDR3nt: TGTGCCAGCTACAACAGGGGTGGGAACACTGAAGCTTTCTTT; CDR3aa: CASYNRGGNTEAFF
j_gene: TRBJ1-2; d_gene: NA; abundance: NA; v_gene: TRBV28; CDR3nt: TGTGCCAGTGGAAACTATGGCTACACCTTC; CDR3aa: CASGNYGYTF
j_gene: TRBJ2-7; d_gene: NA; abundance: NA; v_gene: TRBV15; CDR3nt: TGTGCCACCAGCAGAGAATCGGGTGGACCAGCGGGACACCCCTACGAGCAGTACTTC; CDR3aa: CATSRESGGPAGHPYEQYF
j_gene: TRBJ2-7; d_gene: NA; abundance: NA; v_gene: TRBV28; CDR3nt: TGTGCCAGCAGTTTACAGGGGGGCAGCTACGAGCAGTACTTC; CDR3aa: CASSLQGGSYEQYF
j_gene: TRBJ2-1; d_gene: NA; abundance: once; v_gene: TRBV15; CDR3nt: TGTGCCACGAGGTTGCTAGCGACCGGCTCCTACAATGAGCAGTTCTTC; CDR3aa: CATRLLATGSYNEQFF
j_gene: TRBJ2-7; d_gene: TRBD2; abundance: NA; v_gene: TRBV13; CDR3nt: TGTGCCAGCAGCCCCGCTAGCGGGAGAATATACGAGCAGTACTTC; CDR3aa: CASSPASGRIYEQYF